Given below is one T cell receptor beta chain in context. Its target is not known. These data belong to a study of cytomegalovirus exposure and HLA in healthy donors. The wider study: Later analysis reported that the roughly 120 validation repertoires shared the platform of the 650 to 700 first-cohort repertoires.

The germline CDR1 and CDR2 sequences are SGHDT and YYEEEE. The CDR3 is made up of 13 amino acids. With 4 bases clipped from V and 6 bases from J, the junction kept 3 bases outside the gene matches. Study-wide points: A subsequent analysis found that TCR clusters from the first cohort also tended to co-occur in the 120 validation repertoires, with 90% to 95% of cluster scores above 0. Rare TCR sequences predominated, though certain public TCRs were found in many donors.

Libraries were prepared by immunoSEQ multiplex PCR; TCRdb keeps only in-frame clonotypes and omits some of them. The table has roughly 150,000 clones, less than 95% seen once. The specimen sequenced was PBMCs. This TCR was sampled from a man aged 18 to 29 in good health and CMV-seropositive. The V and J genes are TRBV5-6 and TRBJ1-4, with TRBD1 identical over 7 bases. The CDR3 coding sequence is TGTGCCAGCAGCATAACAGGGGATGAAAAACTGTTTTTT. Translating it yields CASSITGDEKLFF.